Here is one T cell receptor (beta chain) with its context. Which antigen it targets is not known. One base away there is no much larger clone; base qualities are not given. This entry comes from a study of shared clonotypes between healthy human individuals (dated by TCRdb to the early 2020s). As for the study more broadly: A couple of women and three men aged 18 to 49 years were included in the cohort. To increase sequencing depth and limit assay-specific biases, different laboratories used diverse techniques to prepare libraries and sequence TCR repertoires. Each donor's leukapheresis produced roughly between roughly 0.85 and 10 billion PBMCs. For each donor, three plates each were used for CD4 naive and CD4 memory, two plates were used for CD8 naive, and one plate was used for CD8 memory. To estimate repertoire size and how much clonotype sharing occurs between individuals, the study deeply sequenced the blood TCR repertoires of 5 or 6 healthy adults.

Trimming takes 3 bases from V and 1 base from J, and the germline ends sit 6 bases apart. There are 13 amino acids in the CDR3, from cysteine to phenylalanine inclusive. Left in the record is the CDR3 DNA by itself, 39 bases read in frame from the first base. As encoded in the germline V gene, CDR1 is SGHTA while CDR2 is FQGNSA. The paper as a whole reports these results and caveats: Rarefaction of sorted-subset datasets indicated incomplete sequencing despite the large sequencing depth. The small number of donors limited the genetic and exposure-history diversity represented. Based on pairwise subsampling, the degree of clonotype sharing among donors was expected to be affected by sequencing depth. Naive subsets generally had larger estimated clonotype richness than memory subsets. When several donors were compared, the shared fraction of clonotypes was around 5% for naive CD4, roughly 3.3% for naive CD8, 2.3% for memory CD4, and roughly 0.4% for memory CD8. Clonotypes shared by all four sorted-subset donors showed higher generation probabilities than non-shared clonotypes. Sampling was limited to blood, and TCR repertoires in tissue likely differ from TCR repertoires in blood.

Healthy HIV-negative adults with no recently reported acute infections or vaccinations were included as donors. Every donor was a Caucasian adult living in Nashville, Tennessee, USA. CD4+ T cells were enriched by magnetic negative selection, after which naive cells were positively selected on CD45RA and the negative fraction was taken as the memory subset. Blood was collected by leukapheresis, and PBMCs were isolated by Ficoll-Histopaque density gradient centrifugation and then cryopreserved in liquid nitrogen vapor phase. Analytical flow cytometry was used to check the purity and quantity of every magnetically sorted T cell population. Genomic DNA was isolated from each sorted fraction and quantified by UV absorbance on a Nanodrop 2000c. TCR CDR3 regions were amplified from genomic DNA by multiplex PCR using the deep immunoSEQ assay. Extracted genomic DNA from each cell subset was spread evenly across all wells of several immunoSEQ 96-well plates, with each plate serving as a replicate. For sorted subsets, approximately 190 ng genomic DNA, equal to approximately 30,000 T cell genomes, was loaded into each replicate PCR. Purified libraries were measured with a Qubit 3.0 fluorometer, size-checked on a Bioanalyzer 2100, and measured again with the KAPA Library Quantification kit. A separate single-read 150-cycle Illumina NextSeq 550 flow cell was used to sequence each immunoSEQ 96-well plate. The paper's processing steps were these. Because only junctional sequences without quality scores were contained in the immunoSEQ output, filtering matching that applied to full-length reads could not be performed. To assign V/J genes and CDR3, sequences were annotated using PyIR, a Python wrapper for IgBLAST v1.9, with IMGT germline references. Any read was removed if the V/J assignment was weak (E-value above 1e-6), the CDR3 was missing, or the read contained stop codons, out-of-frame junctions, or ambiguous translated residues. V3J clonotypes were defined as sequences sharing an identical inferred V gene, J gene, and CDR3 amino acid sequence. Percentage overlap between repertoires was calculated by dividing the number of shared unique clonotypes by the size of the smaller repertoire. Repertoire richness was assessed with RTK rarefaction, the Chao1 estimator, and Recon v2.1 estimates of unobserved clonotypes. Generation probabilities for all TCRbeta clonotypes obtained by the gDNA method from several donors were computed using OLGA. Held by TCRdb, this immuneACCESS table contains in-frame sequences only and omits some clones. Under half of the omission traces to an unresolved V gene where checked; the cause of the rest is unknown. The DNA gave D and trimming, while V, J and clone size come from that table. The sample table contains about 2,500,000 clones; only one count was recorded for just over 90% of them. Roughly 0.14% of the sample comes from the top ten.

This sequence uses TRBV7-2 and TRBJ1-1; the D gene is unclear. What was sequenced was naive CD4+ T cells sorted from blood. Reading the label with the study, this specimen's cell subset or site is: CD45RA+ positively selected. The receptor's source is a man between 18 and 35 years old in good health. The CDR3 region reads CASSFNWNTEAFF. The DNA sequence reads TGTGCCAGCAGCTTTAACTGGAACACTGAAGCTTTCTTT.